The present entry profiles one T cell receptor beta chain with its context. The sample carries other DNA sequences with the same CDR3. The data were taken from a study of blood T cell repertoires in COVID-19. About the research overall: Sites across the United States, Italy and Spain contributed samples from acute and convalescent COVID-19. PBMCs, B-cell-depleted T cells, or T cells provided the cDNA or gDNA that made up the material.

In the original processing: Researchers report that nucleated cell counts were estimated from reference gene primer amplification. Libraries were prepared by immunoSEQ multiplex PCR; TCRdb keeps only in-frame clonotypes and omits some of them. The DNA gave D and trimming, while V, J and clone size come from that table. The sample includes 170,000 or so clones, 80% to 85% of them seen just once. The CDR3 length is 15 residues. Germline V gene data show CDR1 as SGHNT and CDR2 as YENEEA. The V segment lost 3 bases and the J segment 3 bases; nucleotides outside the gene matches: 4. This clonotype originated in a man aged 18 to 29 with active or convalescent COVID-19. Sequencing was carried out using peripheral blood. This chain uses TRBV11-3 with TRBJ2-1, with 8 bases fitting TRBD1. The CDR3 nucleotides read TGTGCCAGCAGCTTGGGAACAGGGGGCTACAATGAGCAGTTCTTC. It translates to CASSLGTGGYNEQFF. Full variable domain (missing parts from reference TRBV11-3 and TRBJ2-1): EAGVVQSPRYKIIEKKQPVAFWCNPISGHNTLYWYLQNLGQGPELLIRYENEEAVDDSQLPKDRFSAERLKGVDSTLKIQPAELGDSAVYLCASSLGTGGYNEQFFGPGTRLTVL.